Below, 26 T cell receptor beta chains from the same sample are listed, as sequenced in a study of cytomegalovirus exposure and HLA in healthy donors. The PCR used 60 Vbeta and 13 Jbeta primers. Profiling relied on immunoSEQ multiplex PCR, and the TCRdb table lists in-frame clones only, not all of them. Of around 220,000 clones listed, about 74% are singletons. The sequenced sample consisted of PBMCs. These receptors were obtained from a man aged 35 to 55 in good health and CMV-seronegative.

Of note for this clone: Germline is not matched at one junction end, which may reflect a read error. The chain combines TRBV4-1 with TRBJ2-2; D remains unclear. The germline V gene encodes CDR1 MGHRA and CDR2 YSYEKL. The CDR3 sequence is 15 residues long. Written as DNA, the CDR3 is TGCGCCGGCAGCCAAGGCCAGGCTAACACCGGGGAGCTGTTTTTT. Protein product: CAGSQGQANTGELFF.

The chain recombines TRBV7-8 with TRBJ2-5; D gene ambiguous. This CDR3 spans 13 amino acids. Germline V CDR1 and CDR2: SGHVS, FQNEAQ. Trimming removed 5 bases at V and 2 bases at J, with 9 bases between. The CDR3 sequence: CASSPSRQETQYF. The CDR3 bases are TGTGCCAGCAGCCCTAGTCGGCAAGAGACCCAGTACTTC.

This sequence joins TRBV1 and TRBJ2-7; the table's D call TRBD2 went unverified against the DNA. TRBV1 is termed a pseudogene. The CDR3 has 15 amino acids. CDR3 nucleotides: TGCACCAGCAGCCATTCGGGGTATGATAACTCCAAGCAGTACTTC. It specifies CTSSHSGYDNSKQYF.

This clone appeared a few times. The chain links TRBV4-2 to TRBJ2-5, with D perhaps TRBD2 (7 bases). Trimming removed 2 bases at V and 3 bases at J, with 13 bases between. Germline CDR1 reads LGHNA; CDR2 reads YNFKEQ. The CDR3 has 15 amino acids. CDR3 protein: CASSQMGGREETQYF. The CDR3 DNA reads as TGTGCCAGCAGCCAAATGGGGGGGCGTGAAGAGACCCAGTACTTC.

This clone was observed a few times. The chain recombines TRBV19 with TRBJ2-2, with TRBD2 identical over 8 bases. The germline gives CDR1 LNHDA, CDR2 SQIVND (reference sequence). The CDR3 runs 14 residues. J was trimmed by 5 bases and V by 6 bases; bases with no gene match: 5. The CDR3 DNA sequence: TGTGCCAGTAGACCGGGACTAGGGACCGGGGAGCTGTTTTTT. This translates into CASRPGLGTGELFF. The variable domain in full, completed from reference TRBV19 and TRBJ2-2, reads DGGITQSPKYLFRKEGQNVTLSCEQNLNHDAMYWYRQDPGQGLRLIYYSQIVNDFQKGDIAEGYSVSREKKESFPLTVTSAQKNPTAFYLCASRPGLGTGELFFGEGSRLTVL.

This sequence joins TRBV5-4 and TRBJ2-2; 9 positions agree with TRBD1. Germline V lookup: CDR1 SGHNT, CDR2 YYREEE (reference sequence). The CDR3 consists of 15 residues. With 4 bases clipped from V and 11 bases from J, the junction kept 12 bases outside the gene matches. CDR3 DNA: TGTGCCAGCAGCCCGGCAGGGGGACAGGGTATAGAGCTGTTTTTT. It specifies CASSPAGGQGIELFF.

This clone showed up just a few times. J is TRBJ1-5 and V is TRBV28; D not resolved. This CDR3 comprises 14 residues. V was pared by 2 bases and J by 7 bases, with 12 bases between. The germline CDR1 and CDR2 sequences are MDHEN and SYDVKM. CDR3 sequence: CASSLRPGIQPQHF. The DNA of the CDR3 is TGTGCCAGCAGTTTAAGGCCGGGGATACAGCCCCAGCATTTT.

This clone showed up just once. The chain carries TRBV6-1 and TRBJ2-7; 7 nucleotides line up with TRBD1. This CDR3 is 13 amino acids long. The V and J ends lost 2 bases and 6 bases, in that order; junction bases with no gene match: 4. CDR1 and CDR2 (germline): MNHNS, SASEGT. The CDR3 nucleotides read TGTGCCAGCAGTGAAACAACAGGGGCCGAGCAGTACTTC. Translated, it gives CASSETTGAEQYF.

The chain combines TRBV6-1 with TRBJ2-1; 9 bases map to TRBD1. V dropped 6 bases and J dropped 9; count of bases not matched to a gene: 12. CDR3 length: 15 residues. The germline V gene encodes CDR1 MNHNS and CDR2 SASEGT. In DNA, the CDR3 is TGTGCCAGCAGCGGGGCGACAGGGGGTTTAGCTGAGCAGTTCTTC. It is translated as CASSGATGGLAEQFF.

V gene TRBV7-9 combines with J gene TRBJ2-1; 10 bases align to TRBD2. The CDR3 has 14 amino acids. Per germline, CDR1 SEHNR and CDR2 FQNEAQ (reference sequence). V lost 6 bases to trimming and J lost 7 bases; unmatched junction nucleotides: 6. Here the CDR3 reads CASRQGLARNEQFF. In nucleotides, the CDR3 is TGTGCCAGCAGGCAGGGACTAGCGAGGAATGAGCAGTTCTTC.

The chain has TRBV10-3 and TRBJ1-4; D is undetermined. CDR1 and CDR2 from the germline V gene are ENHRY and SYGVKD. CDR3 length: 12 residues. The germline V and J ends were trimmed by 0 bases and 8 bases, with 4 bases remaining between them. For the CDR3, the DNA is TGTGCCATCAGTGAGTCGTCGGAAAAACTGTTTTTT. Translating gives CAISESSEKLFF.

The V gene is TRBV7-2, the J gene TRBJ2-5; 8 bases map to TRBD1. The CDR3 extends over 15 amino acids. V lost 5 bases and J lost 4; bases outside the gene matches: 9. CDR1 is SGHTA, CDR2 FQGNSA, per germline. The CDR3 loop reads CASSPGQGFTETQYF. CDR3 nucleotides: TGTGCCAGCAGCCCCGGACAGGGTTTTACAGAGACCCAGTACTTC.

CDR3 loop: CASSYSLGGVEETQYF. The CDR3 DNA follows: TGTGCCAGCAGTTACTCTTTGGGGGGGGTAGAAGAGACCCAGTACTTC. The J gene is TRBJ2-5, the V gene TRBV6-5, with 7 bases matching TRBD2. V was clipped by 0 bases and J by 3 bases; unmatched bases: 7. This CDR3 region has 16 residues. From germline, CDR1 is MNHEY and CDR2 SVGAGI.

This rearrangement joins TRBV27 to TRBJ2-6; TRBD2 matches 8 bases. Looked up from germline, CDR1 is MNHEY and CDR2 is SMNVEV (reference sequence). The CDR3 has 19 amino acids. Losses at the gene ends were 2 bases for V and 1 base for J; bases not matched to a gene: 10. The CDR3 loop is CASSLRLAGFGSGANVLTF. The CDR3 DNA sequence: TGTGCCAGCAGTTTAAGGCTAGCGGGCTTTGGATCTGGGGCCAACGTCCTGACTTTC.

Worth noting for this clone: Its ends do not fully match the called genes, so a read error is possible. The rearrangement joins TRBV5-4 to TRBJ2-5, with 8 bases fitting TRBD2. The CDR3 totals 15 residues. The germline V gene encodes CDR1 SGHNT and CDR2 YYREEE (reference sequence). CDR3 DNA: TGCGCCAGCAGCCAAGATCGGGGGGGGCAAGAGACCCAGTACTTC. Residues: CASSQDRGGQETQYF.

This clone was seen just once. The genes are TRBV7-9 and TRBJ1-1; D is uncertain. CDR3 length: 12 amino acids. V was shortened by 5 bases and J by 3 bases, with 7 bases between the two germline ends. Germline V gene data show CDR1 as SEHNR and CDR2 as FQNEAQ (reference sequence). In DNA, the CDR3 is TGTGCCAGCAGCCCTAAGTACACTGAAGCTTTCTTT. Translated: CASSPKYTEAFF. Based on the CDR3 plus reference TRBV7-9 and TRBJ1-1, the full variable domain is DTGVSQNPRHKITKRGQNVTFRCDPISEHNRLYWYRQTLGQGPEFLTYFQNEAQLEKSRLLSDRFSAERPKGSFSTLEIQRTEQGDSAMYLCASSPKYTEAFFGQGTRLTVV.

This chain joins TRBV5-1 and TRBJ2-1; a possible D gene is TRBD2 (6 bases). The CDR3 is 16 amino acids. Germline V gives CDR1 SGHRS, CDR2 YFSETQ. Trimming left V 0 bases short and J 7 bases short, with 17 bases between. CDR3 sequence reads: CASSLESRGPPNEQFF. CDR3 nucleotides: TGCGCCAGCAGCTTGGAGTCGCGGGGCCCACCGAATGAGCAGTTCTTC.

The chain combines TRBV6-5 with TRBJ2-5; D uncertain. The end of the DNA aligns better with TRBJ2-7, so the J call may be wrong. This CDR3 has 13 amino acids. The germline V gene has CDR1 MNHEY and CDR2 SVGAGI. CDR3 bases: TGTGCCAGCAGTTACTCGATTGGTTACGAGCAGTACTTC. Amino acids: CASSYSIGYEQYF.

Notes on this clone: This same CDR3 is encoded by further DNA sequences in the sample. This chain links TRBV7-2 with TRBJ1-2; TRBD1 matches at 9 bases. There are 15 residues in the CDR3. CDR1 SGHTA and CDR2 FQGNSA come from the germline V gene. V lost 1 base, J lost 2 bases, and 2 bases stayed unmatched. This chain's CDR3 is CASSLEQGANYGYTF. CDR3 in DNA: TGTGCCAGCAGCTTAGAACAGGGGGCCAACTATGGCTACACCTTC.

This clone was found a few times. The chain recombines TRBV2 with TRBJ1-1; possible D gene TRBD1, 6 bases. Germline V lookup: CDR1 SNHLY, CDR2 FYNNEI. V lost 3 bases and J lost 0, with 8 bases in between. This CDR3 is 14 amino acids long. DNA of the CDR3: TGTGCCAGCAGTGAGGGGGACATGAACACTGAAGCTTTCTTT. Residues: CASSEGDMNTEAFF.

Only a few counts were recorded for this clone. The rearrangement joins TRBV7-2 to TRBJ1-5; weak D call: TRBD1 (6 bases). CDR1 is SGHTA and CDR2 is FQGNSA in the germline V gene. V was trimmed by 5 bases and J by 6 bases, leaving 17 bases between them. The CDR3 length is 15 residues. This CDR3 reads CASSHWGGAGQPQHF. The CDR3 DNA sequence: TGTGCCAGCAGCCACTGGGGGGGCGCAGGTCAGCCCCAGCATTTT.

Of note for this clone: Mismatch with germline at one junction end may stem from a read error. The CDR3 DNA sequence: TGCGCCGGCAGACAGGGGGTGACTAGCTCCTACGAGCAGTACTTC. Its translation: CAGRQGVTSSYEQYF. The chain carries TRBV5-1 and TRBJ2-7, with 9 bases fitting TRBD1. Germline CDR1 and CDR2: SGHRS and YFSETQ. The CDR3 consists of 15 residues.

This chain uses TRBV19 with TRBJ1-3, with D unresolved. Germline loops: CDR1 LNHDA, CDR2 SQIVND (reference sequence). With 5 bases removed from V and 4 bases from J, the gap between germline ends came to 15 bases. The CDR3 spans 15 residues. In DNA form, the CDR3 reads TGTGCCAGTAGTTTCAGACTTTCGTCCGGAAACACCATATATTTT. It encodes CASSFRLSSGNTIYF.

The chain couples TRBV5-1 to TRBJ2-7, with TRBD2 as a possible D gene (6 bases). With 3 bases removed from V and 4 bases from J, the gap between germline ends came to 17 bases. The germline CDR1 and CDR2 sequences are SGHRS and YFSETQ. The CDR3 contains 15 residues. This CDR3 is CASSWDSGASYEQYF. The CDR3 DNA reads as TGCGCCAGCAGCTGGGACTCCGGGGCCTCTTACGAGCAGTACTTC.

This chain uses TRBV7-2 with TRBJ1-5; D is uncertain. CDR1 and CDR2 (germline): SGHTA, FQGNSA. V lost 1 base to trimming and J lost 3 bases, with 10 bases between them. The CDR3 loop spans 15 amino acids. This CDR3 is CASSLGQSLNQPQHF. The CDR3 region has the DNA TGTGCCAGCAGCTTAGGGCAGTCTCTCAATCAGCCCCAGCATTTT.

This chain links TRBV29-1 with TRBJ2-7; D unclear. Trimming cost V 0 bases and J 3 bases, with 9 bases left between them. CDR3 length equals 13 residues. CDR1 is SQVTM and CDR2 is ANQGSEA in the germline V gene. The CDR3 loop is CSVEDGTIYEQYF. CDR3 DNA: TGCAGCGTTGAAGATGGTACTATCTACGAGCAGTACTTC.